The rows below give T cell receptor beta chains drawn from one sample of a study of blood T cell repertoires in COVID-19. Sequencing was performed with immunoSEQ multiplex PCR; in TCRdb, only in-frame clones are kept and a portion is missing. The sample has about 400,000 clones; around 90% are singletons. The sample taken for sequencing was PBMCs or T cells enriched from blood (not recorded which). All receptors derive from a woman aged 40 to 50 with acute COVID-19. Each CDR3 is given with its conserved first and last residue. Fields, in order: clone size, V gene, J gene, D gene, CDR3 DNA, CDR3 protein. A D gene is named only where the DNA matches it firmly. Where a row states a size, it is once, few, many or the class of an expanded clone; other rows omit it.

abundance: .; v_gene: TRBV19; j_gene: TRBJ1-2; d_gene: TRBD1; CDR3nt: TGTGCCAGTAGTACCCCCGGGACAGGTCAGGGCTACACCTTC; CDR3aa: CASSTPGTGQGYTF
abundance: .; v_gene: TRBV29-1; j_gene: TRBJ1-2; d_gene: TRBD1; CDR3nt: TGCAGCGTCCGGGACAGCTATCATGGCTACACCTTC; CDR3aa: CSVRDSYHGYTF
abundance: many; v_gene: TRBV18; j_gene: TRBJ2-7; d_gene: TRBD1; CDR3nt: TGTGCCAGCTCACCAAGTACAGGGGCCAACTACGAGCAGTACTTC; CDR3aa: CASSPSTGANYEQYF
abundance: .; v_gene: TRBV10-3; j_gene: TRBJ2-1; d_gene: TRBD2; CDR3nt: TGTGCCATCGCTAGCGGGGGGGGCAACAATGAGCAGTTCTTC; CDR3aa: CAIASGGGNNEQFF
abundance: few; v_gene: TRBV4-2; j_gene: TRBJ2-2; d_gene: .; CDR3nt: TGTGCCAGCAGCCAAGATGGACTCACCTTATATAACACCGGGGAGCTGTTTTTT; CDR3aa: CASSQDGLTLYNTGELFF
abundance: .; v_gene: TRBV27; j_gene: TRBJ1-2; d_gene: .; CDR3nt: TGTGCCAGCAGTGAAACAGGGTATGGCTACACCTTC; CDR3aa: CASSETGYGYTF
abundance: .; v_gene: TRBV5-1; j_gene: TRBJ2-5; d_gene: TRBD2; CDR3nt: TGCGCCAGCAGCACCCCCCCCCATAGCGGGGGGGCGGCAGAGACCCAGTACTTC; CDR3aa: CASSTPPHSGGAAETQYF
abundance: .; v_gene: TRBV5-1; j_gene: TRBJ1-2; d_gene: TRBD1; CDR3nt: TGCGCCAGCAGCCGAACGGGGACAGGGGATGGTGGCTACACCTTC; CDR3aa: CASSRTGTGDGGYTF
abundance: once; v_gene: TRBV5-1; j_gene: TRBJ2-3; d_gene: .; CDR3nt: TGCGCCAGCAGCTTGGTCGGGGTGTGGCGGCTGAGCACAGATACGCAGTATTTT; CDR3aa: CASSLVGVWRLSTDTQYF
abundance: .; v_gene: TRBV5-8; j_gene: TRBJ2-5; d_gene: TRBD2; CDR3nt: TGTGCCAGCAGCTCGGGACTAGCGTCCGGAGAGACCCAGTACTTC; CDR3aa: CASSSGLASGETQYF
abundance: .; v_gene: TRBV6-5; j_gene: TRBJ1-1; d_gene: TRBD1; CDR3nt: TGTGCCAGCAGTTATAGGGGGCGGTGGAACACTGAAGCTTTCTTT; CDR3aa: CASSYRGRWNTEAFF
abundance: .; v_gene: TRBV5-1; j_gene: TRBJ2-1; d_gene: .; CDR3nt: TGCGCCAGCAGCATCGGACTGGACAATGAGCAGTTCTTC; CDR3aa: CASSIGLDNEQFF
abundance: .; v_gene: TRBV12-3/TRBV12-4; j_gene: TRBJ1-1; d_gene: .; CDR3nt: TGTGCCAGCAGTTTAGCTACAGTTTACTTT; CDR3aa: CASSLATVYF
abundance: .; v_gene: TRBV19; j_gene: TRBJ1-5; d_gene: .; CDR3nt: TGTGCCAGTAGTATATACGAGACAGGAAGCAATCAGCCCCAGCATTTT; CDR3aa: CASSIYETGSNQPQHF
abundance: .; v_gene: TRBV4-1; j_gene: TRBJ2-7; d_gene: TRBD2; CDR3nt: TGCGCCAGCAGACAGACAGTAAGGGCTAGCGGGGGGCCCTCCTACGAGCAGTACTTC; CDR3aa: CASRQTVRASGGPSYEQYF
abundance: once; v_gene: TRBV10-3; j_gene: TRBJ1-2; d_gene: .; CDR3nt: TGTGCCATCAGTGTCCCCGACAGGAGCTATGGCTACACCTTC; CDR3aa: CAISVPDRSYGYTF
abundance: .; v_gene: TRBV7-9; j_gene: TRBJ2-3; d_gene: TRBD2; CDR3nt: TGTGCCAGCAGCCCGGGACTAGCGGGGGGCTCAGATACGCAGTATTTT; CDR3aa: CASSPGLAGGSDTQYF
abundance: .; v_gene: TRBV6-5; j_gene: TRBJ1-2; d_gene: .; CDR3nt: TGTGCCAGCAGTCTTGGACAAGATTTTAACTATGGCTACACCTTC; CDR3aa: CASSLGQDFNYGYTF
abundance: .; v_gene: TRBV20-1; j_gene: TRBJ2-1; d_gene: .; CDR3nt: TGCAGTACATCAGACAATGAGCAGTTCTTC; CDR3aa: CSTSDNEQFF
abundance: few; v_gene: TRBV6-5; j_gene: TRBJ1-2; d_gene: .; CDR3nt: TGTGCCAGCAGACAGGGTTATGGCTACACCTTC; CDR3aa: CASRQGYGYTF
abundance: .; v_gene: TRBV14; j_gene: TRBJ2-7; d_gene: .; CDR3nt: TGTGCCAGCAGTCAAATGGACAGAACCTACGAGCAGTACTTC; CDR3aa: CASSQMDRTYEQYF
abundance: .; v_gene: TRBV6-1; j_gene: TRBJ1-2; d_gene: .; CDR3nt: TGTGCCAGCAGTGAGGCAGCAGCGATTAACTATGGCTACACCTTC; CDR3aa: CASSEAAAINYGYTF
abundance: .; v_gene: TRBV10-3; j_gene: TRBJ2-3; d_gene: .; CDR3nt: TGTGCCATCAGTGACAGCCGGGGTAAAAGCACAGATACGCAGTATTTT; CDR3aa: CAISDSRGKSTDTQYF
abundance: .; v_gene: TRBV20-1; j_gene: TRBJ2-1; d_gene: TRBD2; CDR3nt: TGCAGTGCTAGTTTAGCGGGGGCGACCGGGCAGTTCTTC; CDR3aa: CSASLAGATGQFF
abundance: .; v_gene: TRBV5-5; j_gene: TRBJ2-5; d_gene: .; CDR3nt: TGTGCCAGCAGCTTCAACAGGGCCCAGGAGACCCAGTACTTC; CDR3aa: CASSFNRAQETQYF
abundance: .; v_gene: TRBV7-8; j_gene: TRBJ2-1; d_gene: .; CDR3nt: TGTGCCAGCAGCTCCCGAGAAAACAATGAGCAGTTCTTC; CDR3aa: CASSSRENNEQFF
abundance: once; v_gene: TRBV5-1; j_gene: TRBJ1-4; d_gene: TRBD1; CDR3nt: TGCGCCAGCAGTACGACAGGGGCTAATGAAAAACTGTTTTTT; CDR3aa: CASSTTGANEKLFF
abundance: .; v_gene: TRBV11-2; j_gene: TRBJ2-2; d_gene: TRBD1; CDR3nt: TGTGCCAGCAGCTTACTCGTCTCCGTGACAGGGAGGAACACCGGGGAGCTGTTTTTT; CDR3aa: CASSLLVSVTGRNTGELFF
abundance: once; v_gene: TRBV7-9; j_gene: TRBJ1-1; d_gene: .; CDR3nt: TGTGCCAGCAGCCCCAGGGGAGATCTGAACACTGAAGCTTTCTTT; CDR3aa: CASSPRGDLNTEAFF
abundance: .; v_gene: TRBV10-2; j_gene: TRBJ2-2; d_gene: .; CDR3nt: TGCGCCGTACTATCATTCAACACCGGGGAGCTGTTTTTT; CDR3aa: CAVLSFNTGELFF
abundance: .; v_gene: TRBV4-1; j_gene: TRBJ1-1; d_gene: .; CDR3nt: TGCGCCAGCAGCCGGGGGGACGGGAACACTGAAGCTTTCTTT; CDR3aa: CASSRGDGNTEAFF
abundance: once; v_gene: TRBV2; j_gene: TRBJ1-2; d_gene: .; CDR3nt: TGTGCCAGCAGTGAAGCCCGTAGTGTTGGCTACACCTTC; CDR3aa: CASSEARSVGYTF
abundance: .; v_gene: TRBV5-1; j_gene: TRBJ2-5; d_gene: TRBD1; CDR3nt: TGCGCCAGCAGCTCCCCGGGACAGGGGGCCGGAGAGACCCAGTACTTC; CDR3aa: CASSSPGQGAGETQYF
abundance: .; v_gene: TRBV9; j_gene: TRBJ1-4; d_gene: .; CDR3nt: TGTGCCAGCAGCGTGGGCGGGGGGCCCGAAGAAAAACTGTTTTTT; CDR3aa: CASSVGGGPEEKLFF
abundance: .; v_gene: TRBV3-1/TRBV3-2; j_gene: TRBJ1-4; d_gene: .; CDR3nt: TGTGCCAGCAGCCAAGATTTAATTTCACAGGGCGGGGAAAAACTGTTTTTT; CDR3aa: CASSQDLISQGGEKLFF
abundance: few; v_gene: TRBV4-1; j_gene: TRBJ2-7; d_gene: .; CDR3nt: TGCGCCAGCAGCCAAGGGTATTCCGGCGAGCAGTACTTC; CDR3aa: CASSQGYSGEQYF
abundance: .; v_gene: TRBV7-2; j_gene: TRBJ1-1; d_gene: TRBD1; CDR3nt: TGTGCCAGCAGCTTAGGACAGGGGGGTATTCATGTAGCTTTCTTT; CDR3aa: CASSLGQGGIHVAFF
abundance: .; v_gene: TRBV19; j_gene: TRBJ2-1; d_gene: TRBD1; CDR3nt: TGTGCCAGTACCTGGACAGGGGCGGGGAGTGAGCAGTTCTTC; CDR3aa: CASTWTGAGSEQFF
abundance: .; v_gene: TRBV7-9; j_gene: TRBJ1-1; d_gene: .; CDR3nt: TGTGCCAGCAGCTTAGGAGGGTACGAAACTGAAGCTTTCTTT; CDR3aa: CASSLGGYETEAFF
abundance: .; v_gene: TRBV10-1; j_gene: TRBJ1-5; d_gene: TRBD1; CDR3nt: TGCGCCAGCAGTTTTCGCAGGGGGGGCAATCAGCCCCAGCATTTT; CDR3aa: CASSFRRGGNQPQHF
abundance: .; v_gene: TRBV7-6; j_gene: TRBJ2-1; d_gene: TRBD2; CDR3nt: TGTGCCAGCAGCTTAGTTGGCGGGGGGACTTACAATGAGCAGTTCTTC; CDR3aa: CASSLVGGGTYNEQFF
abundance: .; v_gene: TRBV4-1; j_gene: TRBJ1-1; d_gene: .; CDR3nt: TGCGCCAGCAGCCAATTTACAGGGAACACTGAAGCTTTCTTT; CDR3aa: CASSQFTGNTEAFF
abundance: .; v_gene: TRBV4-2; j_gene: TRBJ1-5; d_gene: .; CDR3nt: TGTGCCAGCAGCCAGCTCCTGGAGGGCAATCAGCCCCAGCATTTT; CDR3aa: CASSQLLEGNQPQHF
abundance: .; v_gene: TRBV7-8; j_gene: TRBJ2-1; d_gene: TRBD1; CDR3nt: TGTGCCAGCAGCAACGGACAGGGGGCGTTCGATGAGCAGTTCTTC; CDR3aa: CASSNGQGAFDEQFF
abundance: .; v_gene: TRBV10-1; j_gene: TRBJ2-7; d_gene: .; CDR3nt: TGCGCCAGCAGTGAGAGGGGGAGGGCTCCTAGCTCCTACGAGCAGTACTTC; CDR3aa: CASSERGRAPSSYEQYF
abundance: .; v_gene: TRBV2; j_gene: TRBJ1-5; d_gene: .; CDR3nt: TGTGCCAGCAGTGAGCTACAGGGTAGGGGCAATCAGCCCCAGCATTTT; CDR3aa: CASSELQGRGNQPQHF
abundance: .; v_gene: TRBV7-8; j_gene: TRBJ1-3; d_gene: TRBD1; CDR3nt: TGTGCCAGCAGCTACGCCCGACAGGGCCGAAACACCATATATTTT; CDR3aa: CASSYARQGRNTIYF
abundance: .; v_gene: TRBV10-3; j_gene: TRBJ1-2; d_gene: TRBD1; CDR3nt: TGTGCCAGCGCTGAAACTTACGGGACAGATTCTAACTATGGCTACACCTTC; CDR3aa: CASAETYGTDSNYGYTF
abundance: .; v_gene: TRBV29-1; j_gene: TRBJ1-2; d_gene: .; CDR3nt: TGCAGCGTTGAAGACCCCCTTCGGGAAAGCTATGGCTACACCTTC; CDR3aa: CSVEDPLRESYGYTF
abundance: .; v_gene: TRBV5-4; j_gene: TRBJ2-7; d_gene: TRBD2; CDR3nt: TGTGCCAGCAGAGGGGCGGGCGGGGGGACCTACGAGCAGTACTTC; CDR3aa: CASRGAGGGTYEQYF
abundance: .; v_gene: TRBV5-1; j_gene: TRBJ2-1; d_gene: .; CDR3nt: TGCGCCAGCAGCTTGGACAGAGGGAATGAGCAGTTCTTC; CDR3aa: CASSLDRGNEQFF
abundance: .; v_gene: TRBV18; j_gene: TRBJ2-2; d_gene: .; CDR3nt: TGTGCCAGCTCACCGCAGGGATCCGGGGAGCTGTTTTTT; CDR3aa: CASSPQGSGELFF
abundance: .; v_gene: TRBV19; j_gene: TRBJ2-5; d_gene: TRBD2; CDR3nt: TGTGCCAGTAGAGCGGGGGGGCGGGAGACCCAGTACTTC; CDR3aa: CASRAGGRETQYF
abundance: once; v_gene: TRBV7-6; j_gene: TRBJ1-5; d_gene: .; CDR3nt: TGTGCCAGCAGCAAACAGGGTCATGACAATCAGCCCCAGCATTTT; CDR3aa: CASSKQGHDNQPQHF
abundance: .; v_gene: TRBV9; j_gene: TRBJ1-2; d_gene: TRBD1; CDR3nt: TGTGCCAGCAGCGTGGACAGGGTAGGAGGCTACACCTTC; CDR3aa: CASSVDRVGGYTF
abundance: .; v_gene: TRBV5-1; j_gene: TRBJ2-3; d_gene: TRBD2; CDR3nt: TGCGCCAGCAGCTTGATTAGCGGGGATTCAGATACGCAGTATTTT; CDR3aa: CASSLISGDSDTQYF
abundance: .; v_gene: TRBV30; j_gene: TRBJ1-6; d_gene: .; CDR3nt: TGTGCCTGGAAAACCGGGGATACGAGCTCCTATAATTCACCCCTCCACTTT; CDR3aa: CAWKTGDTSSYNSPLHF
abundance: .; v_gene: TRBV24-1; j_gene: TRBJ2-7; d_gene: .; CDR3nt: TGTGCCACCAGTGAGGATAGTGGAGGTGAGCAGTACTTC; CDR3aa: CATSEDSGGEQYF
abundance: .; v_gene: TRBV29-1; j_gene: TRBJ1-5; d_gene: .; CDR3nt: TGCAGCGTTGGAACAGGGTGGGATCAGCCCCAGCATTTT; CDR3aa: CSVGTGWDQPQHF